This entry is about one T cell receptor (beta chain). The antigen remains unidentified. The sample is drawn from a study of cytomegalovirus exposure and HLA in healthy donors. The study's findings and limits: The productive fraction for most TCR beta V segments was about 87% or about 30% in an earlier analysis. For most TCR sequences rarity was the rule, although some public TCRs occurred in many donors.

In the PCR, 60 Vbeta and 13 Jbeta primers were used. Profiling relied on immunoSEQ multiplex PCR, and the TCRdb table lists in-frame clones only, not all of them. This sample has some 200,000 clones, with approximately 85% found just once. CDR1 and CDR2 from the germline V gene are GTSNPN and SVGIG (reference sequence). The ends lost 6 bases at V and 2 bases at J; junction bases unmatched: 3. The CDR3 runs to 12 residues. The chain links TRBV30 to TRBJ1-2; TRBD1 matches at 7 bases. The sequenced material came from PBMCs. The origin of this receptor is a woman aged 40-49 years in good health and CMV-seronegative. The CDR3 nucleotides read TGTGCCTGCCGGGACAGCAACTATGGCTACACCTTC. It is translated as CACRDSNYGYTF.